These T cell receptor beta chains were read from a single sample in a study of PD-1 blockade in classical Hodgkin lymphoma. Assay used: immunoSEQ multiplex PCR; TCRdb lists only in-frame clones, some missing. The table includes more than 90,000 clones, 81% detected once. Here the sequenced sample was peripheral blood mononuclear cells (PBMCs), taken before the second cycle of nivolumab. The receptor source for this set is a human donor with classical Hodgkin lymphoma. CDR3s include the opening cysteine and the closing phenylalanine or tryptophan. D genes are given only for firm matches. Not all rows give a size; the values are once, few, many and, for expanded clones, a class.

D: NA; size: few; V: TRBV10-3; J: TRBJ1-1; CDR3: CAVQGFENTEAFF; DNA: TGTGCCGTACAGGGTTTTGAGAACACTGAAGCTTTCTTT
D: NA; size: NA; V: TRBV11-2; J: TRBJ1-1; CDR3: CASSSSGFTEAFF; DNA: TGTGCCAGCAGCTCGTCAGGGTTCACTGAAGCTTTCTTT
D: NA; size: once; V: TRBV29-1; J: TRBJ2-1; CDR3: CSVPDQGGNEQFF; DNA: TGCAGCGTACCCGACCAAGGAGGGAATGAGCAGTTCTTC
D: NA; size: NA; V: TRBV7-9; J: TRBJ2-5; CDR3: CASSLVAIETQYF; DNA: TGTGCCAGCAGCCTGGTAGCTATAGAGACCCAGTACTTC
D: NA; size: few; V: TRBV2; J: TRBJ2-3; CDR3: CASSVQGGEDTQYF; DNA: TGTGCCAGCAGCGTACAGGGAGGGGAAGATACGCAGTATTTT
D: NA; size: NA; V: TRBV19; J: TRBJ1-5; CDR3: CASSISGPQHF; DNA: TGTGCCAGTAGTATTTCAGGTCCGCAGCATTTT
D: TRBD2; size: NA; V: TRBV30; J: TRBJ2-1; CDR3: CAWSVTGLAGLYNEQFF; DNA: TGTGCCTGGAGTGTAACGGGACTAGCGGGCCTTTACAATGAGCAGTTCTTC
D: NA; size: once; V: TRBV28; J: TRBJ1-3; CDR3: CASAPGGELGNTIYF; DNA: TGTGCCAGCGCCCCAGGCGGGGAGTTGGGAAACACCATATATTTT
D: TRBD1; size: NA; V: TRBV18; J: TRBJ1-3; CDR3: CASSLGQISGNTIYF; DNA: TGTGCCAGCTCTCTGGGACAGATCTCTGGAAACACCATATATTTT
D: NA; size: NA; V: TRBV5-8; J: TRBJ1-5; CDR3: CASSSGLNQPQHF; DNA: TGTGCCAGCAGCTCGGGGCTCAATCAGCCCCAGCATTTT
D: NA; size: NA; V: TRBV29-1; J: TRBJ2-3; CDR3: CSVQADTQYF; DNA: TGCAGCGTTCAGGCAGATACGCAGTATTTT
D: NA; size: NA; V: TRBV6-5; J: TRBJ2-7; CDR3: CASSTTTTSYEQYF; DNA: TGTGCCAGCAGTACTACCACTACCTCCTACGAGCAGTACTTC
D: TRBD1; size: NA; V: TRBV10-3; J: TRBJ1-3; CDR3: CAISPPTTGVGNTIYF; DNA: TGTGCCATCAGCCCACCTACAACAGGGGTTGGAAACACCATATATTTT
D: TRBD2; size: NA; V: TRBV7-8; J: TRBJ2-5; CDR3: CASSEREREGLRETQYF; DNA: TGTGCCAGCAGCGAGAGGGAGCGGGAGGGCCTGAGAGAGACCCAGTACTTC
D: TRBD1; size: NA; V: TRBV10-3; J: TRBJ1-3; CDR3: CAISGDRGDTIYF; DNA: TGTGCCATCAGTGGGGACAGGGGCGACACCATATATTTT
D: TRBD1; size: few; V: TRBV6-6; J: TRBJ2-5; CDR3: CASSYRTGEIQETQYF; DNA: TGTGCCAGCAGTTACAGGACAGGGGAGATACAAGAGACCCAGTACTTC
D: TRBD1; size: NA; V: TRBV18; J: TRBJ1-3; CDR3: CASSPDRATGNTIYF; DNA: TGTGCCAGCTCACCGGACAGGGCTACTGGAAACACCATATATTTT
D: NA; size: NA; V: TRBV10-3; J: TRBJ1-1; CDR3: CAIRDISNTEAFF; DNA: TGTGCCATCCGGGACATCTCTAACACTGAAGCTTTCTTT
D: TRBD1; size: NA; V: TRBV5-5; J: TRBJ1-2; CDR3: CASSLGTGVGYTF; DNA: TGTGCCAGCAGCTTGGGGACAGGGGTCGGCTACACCTTC
D: NA; size: NA; V: TRBV2; J: TRBJ1-4; CDR3: CASSERVGGGEEKLFF; DNA: TGTGCCAGCAGTGAACGTGTGGGGGGAGGCGAGGAAAAACTGTTTTTT
D: NA; size: NA; V: TRBV30; J: TRBJ1-1; CDR3: CACRDLNTEAFF; DNA: TGTGCCTGCAGGGACTTGAACACTGAGGCTTTCTTT
D: NA; size: NA; V: TRBV7-9; J: TRBJ1-5; CDR3: CASSPGEWGEPQHF; DNA: TGTGCCAGCAGCCCCGGGGAGTGGGGGGAGCCCCAGCATTTT
D: NA; size: NA; V: TRBV15; J: TRBJ1-2; CDR3: CATSRDLITGHYGYTF; DNA: TGTGCCACCAGCAGAGATCTTATTACAGGGCACTATGGCTACACCTTC
D: NA; size: NA; V: TRBV6-1; J: TRBJ2-7; CDR3: CASSGTGLPYEQYF; DNA: TGTGCCAGCAGTGGCACAGGGCTACCCTACGAGCAGTACTTC
D: TRBD1; size: NA; V: TRBV5-1; J: TRBJ2-2; CDR3: CASSSAGQGTGELFF; DNA: TGCGCCAGCAGCTCGGCCGGACAGGGGACCGGGGAGCTGTTTTTT
D: TRBD2; size: NA; V: TRBV25-1; J: TRBJ2-3; CDR3: CASSAGLAGSTDTQYF; DNA: TGTGCCAGCAGTGCGGGACTAGCGGGAAGCACAGATACGCAGTATTTT
D: NA; size: NA; V: TRBV18; J: TRBJ2-6; CDR3: CASSPLQGAGANVLTF; DNA: TGTGCCAGCTCACCCCTACAGGGCGCAGGGGCCAACGTCCTGACTTTC
D: NA; size: NA; V: TRBV11-2; J: TRBJ1-5; CDR3: CASSLGTGAGYQPQHF; DNA: TGTGCCAGCAGCTTAGGAACAGGCGCGGGGTATCAGCCCCAGCATTTT
D: TRBD1; size: NA; V: TRBV27; J: TRBJ1-4; CDR3: CASSPRDSRNEKLFF; DNA: TGTGCCAGCAGTCCCCGGGACAGCCGGAATGAAAAACTGTTTTTT
D: TRBD2; size: NA; V: TRBV14; J: TRBJ2-7; CDR3: CASSQVTGTSGNLYEQYF; DNA: TGTGCCAGCAGCCAGGTGACCGGGACTAGCGGGAACCTTTACGAGCAGTACTTC
D: TRBD2; size: NA; V: TRBV2; J: TRBJ2-3; CDR3: CARGPPSGTPADTQYF; DNA: TGTGCCAGGGGCCCCCCTAGCGGGACCCCGGCGGATACGCAGTATTTT
D: TRBD1; size: NA; V: TRBV30; J: TRBJ1-1; CDR3: CAWSVRNRGTEAFF; DNA: TGTGCCTGGAGTGTAAGGAACAGGGGGACTGAAGCTTTCTTT
D: NA; size: NA; V: TRBV10-1; J: TRBJ2-2; CDR3: CASSEIRGATGELFF; DNA: TGCGCCAGCAGTGAAATAAGGGGAGCCACCGGGGAGCTGTTTTTT
D: NA; size: once; V: TRBV19; J: TRBJ2-3; CDR3: CASSIGGRPTDTQYF; DNA: TGTGCCAGTAGTATAGGAGGCAGGCCCACAGATACGCAGTATTTT
D: NA; size: NA; V: TRBV28; J: TRBJ2-2; CDR3: CASTSDSQSGELFF; DNA: TGTGCCAGCACCTCGGACTCCCAGAGCGGGGAGCTGTTTTTT
D: TRBD1; size: NA; V: TRBV6-5; J: TRBJ1-1; CDR3: CASSYRGTGPNTEAFF; DNA: TGTGCCAGCAGTTATAGAGGGACAGGCCCGAACACTGAAGCTTTCTTT
D: NA; size: once; V: TRBV5-8; J: TRBJ1-3; CDR3: CASSLSAGSSGNTIYF; DNA: TGTGCCAGCAGCTTGTCAGCCGGGAGCTCTGGAAACACCATATATTTT
D: TRBD1; size: NA; V: TRBV28; J: TRBJ1-5; CDR3: CASSSPTGRDSNQPQHF; DNA: TGTGCCAGCAGTAGCCCGACAGGGAGGGATAGCAATCAGCCCCAGCATTTT
D: NA; size: NA; V: TRBV6-1; J: TRBJ2-7; CDR3: CASSDRVGYEQYF; DNA: TGTGCCAGCAGTGATCGGGTCGGGTACGAGCAGTACTTC
D: NA; size: NA; V: TRBV5-1; J: TRBJ2-7; CDR3: CASSSAPGTAFSYEQYF; DNA: TGCGCCAGCAGCTCCGCCCCTGGGACCGCTTTTTCCTACGAGCAGTACTTC
D: NA; size: NA; V: TRBV5-4; J: TRBJ1-4; CDR3: CASSLRVNEKLFF; DNA: TGTGCCAGCAGCTTGCGTGTTAATGAAAAACTGTTTTTT
D: TRBD1; size: many; V: TRBV5-6; J: TRBJ2-3; CDR3: CASSLSVPGQGADTQYF; DNA: TGTGCCAGCAGCTTGAGCGTCCCGGGACAGGGGGCAGATACGCAGTATTTT
D: NA; size: few; V: TRBV15; J: TRBJ2-5; CDR3: CATSRDRASETQYF; DNA: TGTGCCACCAGCAGAGATAGGGCTTCAGAGACCCAGTACTTC
D: NA; size: NA; V: TRBV5-1; J: TRBJ1-2; CDR3: CASSSGVQAGYTF; DNA: TGCGCCAGCAGCTCAGGGGTACAGGCTGGCTACACCTTC
D: TRBD1; size: NA; V: TRBV4-2; J: TRBJ1-5; CDR3: CASSLGQHNQPQHF; DNA: TGTGCCAGCAGCTTGGGACAGCACAATCAGCCCCAGCATTTT
D: NA; size: NA; V: TRBV7-6; J: TRBJ2-3; CDR3: CASSPRAGDTQYF; DNA: TGTGCCAGCAGCCCCCGAGCTGGAGATACGCAGTATTTT
D: TRBD1; size: many; V: TRBV30; J: TRBJ2-6; CDR3: CACSQGVTAGANVLTF; DNA: TGTGCCTGCTCCCAGGGGGTGACAGCTGGGGCCAACGTCCTGACTTTC
D: NA; size: NA; V: TRBV5-1; J: TRBJ1-1; CDR3: CASMEVGMGTEAFF; DNA: TGCGCCAGCATGGAGGTGGGTATGGGCACTGAAGCTTTCTTT
D: TRBD1; size: NA; V: TRBV10-3; J: TRBJ1-1; CDR3: CAISEIEGATEAFF; DNA: TGTGCCATCAGTGAGATCGAGGGGGCCACTGAAGCTTTCTTT
D: NA; size: NA; V: TRBV30; J: TRBJ1-2; CDR3: CAWRPGLMRGYTF; DNA: TGTGCCTGGAGACCGGGCCTCATGCGGGGCTACACCTTC
D: TRBD1; size: once; V: TRBV5-1; J: TRBJ2-3; CDR3: CASSLAPTGRSDTQYF; DNA: TGCGCCAGCAGCTTGGCGCCGACAGGGAGATCAGATACGCAGTATTTT
D: NA; size: NA; V: TRBV28; J: TRBJ1-4; CDR3: CASSLGWARGLFF; DNA: TGTGCCAGCAGTCTAGGATGGGCCCGGGGACTGTTTTTT
D: NA; size: NA; V: TRBV6-1; J: TRBJ2-3; CDR3: CASDGSHSGDTQYF; DNA: TGTGCCAGCGACGGGTCCCACTCGGGTGATACGCAGTATTTT
D: NA; size: many; V: TRBV7-9; J: TRBJ2-7; CDR3: CASSFPSTGVPYEQYF; DNA: TGTGCCAGCAGCTTCCCCTCTACGGGAGTGCCCTACGAGCAGTACTTC
D: TRBD2; size: few; V: TRBV5-4; J: TRBJ2-1; CDR3: CASSSYGAGVSYNEQFF; DNA: TGTGCCAGCAGCTCCTATGGGGCGGGAGTTTCCTACAATGAGCAGTTCTTC
D: NA; size: few; V: TRBV4-2; J: TRBJ2-2; CDR3: CASSLGRDTGELFF; DNA: TGTGCCAGCAGCCTAGGACGGGACACCGGGGAGCTGTTTTTT
D: TRBD1; size: NA; V: TRBV18; J: TRBJ1-5; CDR3: CASSPGTGGFQPQHF; DNA: TGTGCCAGCTCACCCGGGACAGGGGGTTTTCAGCCCCAGCATTTT
D: TRBD1; size: NA; V: TRBV5-6; J: TRBJ2-6; CDR3: CASSSAGTGPGANVLTF; DNA: TGTGCCAGCAGCTCCGCCGGGACAGGGCCTGGGGCCAACGTCCTGACTTTC
D: NA; size: NA; V: TRBV6-1; J: TRBJ2-1; CDR3: CASKAELQTYNEQFF; DNA: TGTGCCAGCAAAGCAGAGTTACAAACCTACAATGAGCAGTTCTTC
D: NA; size: NA; V: TRBV25-1; J: TRBJ1-1; CDR3: CASSDGGRTEAFF; DNA: TGTGCCAGCAGTGATGGGGGTCGGACTGAAGCTTTCTTT